This TCR beta chain was sequenced during a study of blood T cell repertoires in COVID-19. This clone occurred a few times. The J segment lost 5 bases and the V segment lost 5 bases, leaving 14 bases of the junction unmatched. Germline V gene lookup returns CDR1 GTSNPN and CDR2 SVGIG (reference sequence). This CDR3 has 17 amino acids. TCRdb's copy holds only in-frame clones and misses some; the assay was immunoSEQ multiplex PCR. The repertoire holds about 230,000 clones, 85% seen once, with about 0.93% in the top ten. This rearrangement joins TRBV30 to TRBJ2-3; 12 bases are a match to TRBD2. This receptor was obtained from a man aged 35 to 55 with acute or convalescent COVID-19. Sequenced: peripheral blood. The CDR3 DNA reads TGTGCCTGGGACCTATACGCTAGCGGGGGGGCCGGAGATACGCAGTATTTT. Protein product: CAWDLYASGGAGDTQYF.